These 6 T cell receptor beta chains were sequenced from one sample in a study of brain T cells in children with intractable seizures (dated by TCRdb to the early 2020s). The time point label of this sample denotes: resected brain tissue, or blood drawn just prior to surgery. To prepare the library, the immunoSEQ multiplex PCR assay was applied. In TCRdb, the immuneACCESS table is reduced to in-frame sequences with V and J assigned. These tables do not hold every clone; where another copy was compared, an unresolved V gene accounts for under half, and the others remain unexplained. The sample table records 80,000 or so clones; under 95% of these occur just once. Clones ranked in the top ten supply roughly 1.5% of the sample. Material: peripheral blood, obtained at surgery. All receptors come from a boy in the first two years of life with tuberous sclerosis and intractable seizures.

This chain uses TRBV18 with TRBJ2-7; D is possibly TRBD1 (5 bases). The CDR3 length is 12 residues. The germline V gene has CDR1 KGHSH and CDR2 LQKENI. The V gene lost 3 bases and the J gene lost 6 bases, with 9 bases spanning the gap. DNA of the CDR3: TGTGCCAGCTCACCCCCAAGGGGCGAGCAGTACTTC. Translating it yields CASSPPRGEQYF.

V gene TRBV20-1 combines with J gene TRBJ1-2; TRBD1 matches at 9 bases. Germline CDR1 reads DFQATT; CDR2 reads SNEGSKA (reference sequence). The CDR3 consists of 16 residues. Trimming removed 3 bases from V and 1 base from J; junction bases left unmatched: 9. CDR3 loop: CSASEEQGAINYGYTF. DNA for the CDR3: TGCAGTGCTAGTGAAGAACAGGGGGCCATTAACTATGGCTACACCTTC.

The chain has TRBV24-1 and TRBJ2-2; 8 bases match TRBD2. The germline V gene encodes CDR1 KGHDR and CDR2 SFDVKD. CDR3 size: 17 residues. The trim removed 3 bases at V and 6 bases at J, leaving 11 bases unmatched. CDR3 coding DNA: TGTGCCACCAGTGATGAGACGGGGGGGCCGAGGGCCGGGGAGCTGTTTTTT. Residues: CATSDETGGPRAGELFF.

This rearrangement joins TRBV11-2 to TRBJ2-2; unclear D gene. V dropped 4 bases and J dropped 4 bases, with 7 bases sitting between them. The CDR3 is made up of 13 amino acids. CDR1 and CDR2 from the germline V gene are SGHAT and FQNNGV. CDR3 amino acids: CASSSWATGELFF. CDR3 in DNA: TGTGCCAGCAGCTCCTGGGCCACCGGGGAGCTGTTTTTT.

This clone has a handful of counts. The CDR3 DNA reads as TGCAGTGCTAGTGGGGAGCTCTCCTACGAGCAGTACTTC. This encodes CSASGELSYEQYF. The chain uses TRBV20-1 and TRBJ2-7, with D tentatively TRBD2 (5 bases). The CDR3 runs to 13 residues. CDR1 is DFQATT and CDR2 is SNEGSKA in the germline V gene (reference sequence). Trimming removed 3 bases at V and 0 bases at J, with 9 bases between.

Notes on this clone: Germline and junction disagree at one end, which may indicate a read error. The chain is built from TRBV3-1 (or the pseudogene TRBV3-2) and TRBJ1-4; D perhaps matches TRBD1 (5 bases). Germline CDR1 is LGHDT and CDR2 is YNNKEL (reference sequence). The CDR3 totals 13 residues. The CDR3 coding sequence is TGTGCCAGCAGCCAAACCTTGGGGCAGAGGCTCGCGTTT. Protein: CASSQTLGQRLAF.